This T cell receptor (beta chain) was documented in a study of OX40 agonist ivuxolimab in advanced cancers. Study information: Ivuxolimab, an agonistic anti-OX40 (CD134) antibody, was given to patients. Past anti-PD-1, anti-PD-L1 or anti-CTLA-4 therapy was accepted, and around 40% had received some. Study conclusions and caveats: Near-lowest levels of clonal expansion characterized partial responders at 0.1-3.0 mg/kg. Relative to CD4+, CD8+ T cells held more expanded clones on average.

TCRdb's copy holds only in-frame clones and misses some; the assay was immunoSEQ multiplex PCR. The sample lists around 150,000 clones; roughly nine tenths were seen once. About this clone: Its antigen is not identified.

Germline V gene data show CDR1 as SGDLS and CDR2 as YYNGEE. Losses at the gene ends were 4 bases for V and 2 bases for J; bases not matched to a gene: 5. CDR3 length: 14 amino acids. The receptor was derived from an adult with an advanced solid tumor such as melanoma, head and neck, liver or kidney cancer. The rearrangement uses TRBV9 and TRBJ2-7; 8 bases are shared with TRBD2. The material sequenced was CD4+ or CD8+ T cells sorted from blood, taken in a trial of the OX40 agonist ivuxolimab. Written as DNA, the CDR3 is TGTGCCAGCAGCTCTAGCGGGCGGGCCTACGAGCAGTACTTC. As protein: CASSSSGRAYEQYF.